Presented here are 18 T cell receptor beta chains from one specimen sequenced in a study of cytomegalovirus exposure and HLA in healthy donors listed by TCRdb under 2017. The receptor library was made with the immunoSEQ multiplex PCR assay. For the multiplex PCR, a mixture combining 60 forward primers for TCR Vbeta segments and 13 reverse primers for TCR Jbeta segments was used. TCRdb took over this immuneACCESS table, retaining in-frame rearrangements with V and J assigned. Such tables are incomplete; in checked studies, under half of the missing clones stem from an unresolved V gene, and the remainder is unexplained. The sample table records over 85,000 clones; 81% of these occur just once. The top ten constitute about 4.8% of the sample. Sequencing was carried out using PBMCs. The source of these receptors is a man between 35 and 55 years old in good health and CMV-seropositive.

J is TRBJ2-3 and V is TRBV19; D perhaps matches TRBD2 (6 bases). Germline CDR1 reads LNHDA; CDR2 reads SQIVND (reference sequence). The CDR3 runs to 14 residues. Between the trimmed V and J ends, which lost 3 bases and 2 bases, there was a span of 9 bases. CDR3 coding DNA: TGTGCCAGTAGTATCGGACTACTCACAGATACGCAGTATTTT. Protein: CASSIGLLTDTQYF.

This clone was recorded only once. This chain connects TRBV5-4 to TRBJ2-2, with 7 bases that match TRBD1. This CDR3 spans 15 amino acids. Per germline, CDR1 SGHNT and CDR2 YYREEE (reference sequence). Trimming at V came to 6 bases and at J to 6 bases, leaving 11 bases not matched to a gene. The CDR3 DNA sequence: TGTGCCAGCACGGACAGGAGTTATATATCCGGGGAGCTGTTTTTT. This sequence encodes CASTDRSYISGELFF.

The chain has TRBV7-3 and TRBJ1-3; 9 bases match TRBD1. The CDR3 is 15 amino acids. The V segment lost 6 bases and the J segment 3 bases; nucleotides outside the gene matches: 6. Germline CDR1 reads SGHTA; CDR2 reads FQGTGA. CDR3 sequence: CASSLQGAGGNTIYF. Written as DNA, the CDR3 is TGTGCCAGCAGTTTACAGGGGGCAGGTGGAAACACCATATATTTT.

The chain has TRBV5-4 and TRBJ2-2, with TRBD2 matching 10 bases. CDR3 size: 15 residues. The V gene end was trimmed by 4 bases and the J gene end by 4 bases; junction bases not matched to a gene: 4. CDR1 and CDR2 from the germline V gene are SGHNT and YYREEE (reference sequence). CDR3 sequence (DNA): TGTGCCAGCAGCGACAGCGGGAGGGCCACCGGGGAGCTGTTTTTT. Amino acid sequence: CASSDSGRATGELFF.

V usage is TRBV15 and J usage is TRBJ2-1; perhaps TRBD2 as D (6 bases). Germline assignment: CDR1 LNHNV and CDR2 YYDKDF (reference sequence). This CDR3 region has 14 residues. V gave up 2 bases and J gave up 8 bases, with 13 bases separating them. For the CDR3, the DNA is TGTGCCACCAGCAGACAACTGAGGAGGGATGAGCAGTTCTTC. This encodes CATSRQLRRDEQFF.

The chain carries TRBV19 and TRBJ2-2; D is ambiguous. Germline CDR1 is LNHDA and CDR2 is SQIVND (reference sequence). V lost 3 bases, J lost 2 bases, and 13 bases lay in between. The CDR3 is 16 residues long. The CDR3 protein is CASSMRHVTNTGELFF. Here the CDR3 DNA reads TGTGCCAGTAGTATGAGACACGTTACAAACACCGGGGAGCTGTTTTTT.

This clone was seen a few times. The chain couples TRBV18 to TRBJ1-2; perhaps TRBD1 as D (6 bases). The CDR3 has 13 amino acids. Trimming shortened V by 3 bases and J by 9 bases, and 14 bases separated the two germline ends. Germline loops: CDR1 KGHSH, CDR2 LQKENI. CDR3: CASSPARQERYTF. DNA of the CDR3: TGTGCCAGCTCACCCGCTCGACAGGAGCGCTACACCTTC.

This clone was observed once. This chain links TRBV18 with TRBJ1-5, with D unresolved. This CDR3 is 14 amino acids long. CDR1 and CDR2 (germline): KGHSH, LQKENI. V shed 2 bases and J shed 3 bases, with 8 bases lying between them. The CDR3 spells CASSPEFLNQPQHF. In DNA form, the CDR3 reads TGTGCCAGCTCACCAGAGTTTCTCAATCAGCCCCAGCATTTT.

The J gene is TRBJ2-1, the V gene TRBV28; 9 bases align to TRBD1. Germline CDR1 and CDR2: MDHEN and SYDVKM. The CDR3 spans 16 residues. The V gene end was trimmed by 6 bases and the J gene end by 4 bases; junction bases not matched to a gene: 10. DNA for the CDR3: TGTGCCAGCAGGCGCCTGGGGGGACAGGGTTACAATGAGCAGTTCTTC. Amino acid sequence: CASRRLGGQGYNEQFF.

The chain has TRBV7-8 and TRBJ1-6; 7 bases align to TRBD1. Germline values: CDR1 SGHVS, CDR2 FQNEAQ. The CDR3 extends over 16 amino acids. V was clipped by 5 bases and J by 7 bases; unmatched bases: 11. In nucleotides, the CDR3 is TGTGCCAGCAGCACCCTTTTCGACAGGGACAATTCACCCCTCCACTTT. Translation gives CASSTLFDRDNSPLHF.

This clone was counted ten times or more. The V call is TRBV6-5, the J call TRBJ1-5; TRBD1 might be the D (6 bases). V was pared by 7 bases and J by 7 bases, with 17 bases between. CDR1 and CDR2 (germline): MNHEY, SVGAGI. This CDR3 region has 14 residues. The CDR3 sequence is CASKEGGAGQPQHF. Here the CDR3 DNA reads TGTGCCAGCAAGGAGGGGGGGGCTGGACAGCCCCAGCATTTT.

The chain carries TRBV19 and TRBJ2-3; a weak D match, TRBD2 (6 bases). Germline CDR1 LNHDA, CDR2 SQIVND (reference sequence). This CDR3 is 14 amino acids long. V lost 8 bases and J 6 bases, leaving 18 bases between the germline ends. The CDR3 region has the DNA TGTGCCAGTGCCCTATCCGGCCTAGCGGATACGCAGTATTTT. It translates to CASALSGLADTQYF.

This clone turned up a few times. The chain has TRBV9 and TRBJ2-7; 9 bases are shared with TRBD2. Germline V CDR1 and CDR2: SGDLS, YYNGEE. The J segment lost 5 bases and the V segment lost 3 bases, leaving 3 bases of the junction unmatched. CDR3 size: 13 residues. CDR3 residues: CASSAAGGNEQYF. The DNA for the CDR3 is TGTGCCAGCAGCGCGGCGGGGGGGAACGAGCAGTACTTC.

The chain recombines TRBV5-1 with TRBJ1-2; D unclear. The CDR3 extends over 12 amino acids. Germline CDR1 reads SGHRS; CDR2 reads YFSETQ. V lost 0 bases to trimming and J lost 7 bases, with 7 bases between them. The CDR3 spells CASSLGPAGYTF. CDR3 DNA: TGCGCCAGCAGCTTGGGGCCCGCTGGCTACACCTTC.

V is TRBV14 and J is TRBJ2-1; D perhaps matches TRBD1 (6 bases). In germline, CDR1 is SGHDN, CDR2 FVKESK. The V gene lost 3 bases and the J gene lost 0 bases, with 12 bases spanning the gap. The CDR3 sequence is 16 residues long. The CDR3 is CASSQGAESSYNEQFF. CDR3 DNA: TGTGCCAGCAGCCAGGGGGCAGAGAGCTCCTACAATGAGCAGTTCTTC.

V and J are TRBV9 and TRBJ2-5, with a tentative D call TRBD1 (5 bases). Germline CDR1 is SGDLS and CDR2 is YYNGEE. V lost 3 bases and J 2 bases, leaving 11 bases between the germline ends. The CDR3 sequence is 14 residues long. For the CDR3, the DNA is TGTGCCAGCAGCGCCCCGACAGTTCAAGAGACCCAGTACTTC. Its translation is CASSAPTVQETQYF. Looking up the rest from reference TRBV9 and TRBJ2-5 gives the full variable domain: DSGVTQTPKHLITATGQRVTLRCSPRSGDLSVYWYQQSLDQGLQFLIQYYNGEERAKGNILERFSAQQFPDLHSELNLSSLELGDSALYFCASSAPTVQETQYFGPGTRLLVL.

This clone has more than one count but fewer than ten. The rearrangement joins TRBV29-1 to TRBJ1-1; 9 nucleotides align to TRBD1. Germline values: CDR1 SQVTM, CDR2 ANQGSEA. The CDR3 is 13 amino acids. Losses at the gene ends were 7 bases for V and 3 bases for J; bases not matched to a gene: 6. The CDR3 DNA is TGCAGCGCCGCGGACAGGGGCTACACTGAAGCTTTCTTT. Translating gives CSAADRGYTEAFF.

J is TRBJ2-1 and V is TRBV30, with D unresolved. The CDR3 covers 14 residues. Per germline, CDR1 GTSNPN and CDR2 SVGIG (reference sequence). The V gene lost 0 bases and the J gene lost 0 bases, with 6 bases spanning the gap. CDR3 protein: CAWSVRSSYNEQFF. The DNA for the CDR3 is TGTGCCTGGAGTGTGAGGAGCTCCTACAATGAGCAGTTCTTC. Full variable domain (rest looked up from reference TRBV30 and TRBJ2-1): SQTIHQWPATLVQPVGSPLSLECTVEGTSNPNLYWYRQAAGRGLQLLFYSVGIGQISSEVPQNLSASRPQDRQFILSSKKLLLSDSGFYLCAWSVRSSYNEQFFGPGTRLTVL.